The 30 T cell receptor beta chains below come from one sample, sequenced in a study of blood T cells in healthy people across ages. With a J-beta primer mix and a sample-barcoded 5' primer, a second PCR ran about 7 to 11 cycles. TCRdb processed the 5' RACE reads anew with MiXCR; each CDR3 protein has one entry. The repertoire holds more than 650,000 distinct CDR3 sequences, with less than 70% as singletons. The sequenced sample consisted of blood. The receptors originated from an elderly man in good health.

This chain links TRBV15 with TRBJ2-1, with 12 bases identical to TRBD1. CDR3 length: 20 residues. CDR1 and CDR2 (germline): LNHNV, YYDKDF (reference sequence). J was trimmed by 4 bases and V by 3 bases; bases with no gene match: 16. In DNA form, the CDR3 reads TGTGCCACCAGCAGTGGAGGGACAGGGGGCTTCCTCCGACGATACAATGAGCAGTTCTTC. Translating gives CATSSGGTGGFLRRYNEQFF.

At least ten counts were recorded for this clonotype. The chain uses TRBV29-1 and TRBJ2-7, with D possibly being TRBD1 (6 bases). This CDR3 region has 14 residues. V was trimmed by 5 bases and J by 1 base, leaving 15 bases between them. In germline, CDR1 is SQVTM, CDR2 ANQGSEA. The CDR3 bases are TGCAGCGTTCGTATCCAGGACAGATCCTACGAGCAGTACTTC. Protein: CSVRIQDRSYEQYF.

The J gene is TRBJ1-1, the V gene TRBV6-2 or TRBV6-3; the match to TRBD1 covers 8 bases. Per germline, CDR1 MNHEY and CDR2 SVGEGT. The CDR3 is made up of 13 amino acids. With 7 bases clipped from V and 11 bases from J, the junction kept 12 bases outside the gene matches. This chain's CDR3 is CASNPGDRWLAFF. The CDR3 DNA reads TGTGCCAGCAACCCCGGGGACAGGTGGTTGGCTTTCTTT.

About this clonotype itself: The junction departs from the called germline gene at one end, perhaps through a read error. This chain links TRBV12-3 or TRBV12-4 with TRBJ2-1; 8 bases agree with TRBD1. This CDR3 comprises 14 residues. CDR3 amino acids: CACSLSGGEETQFF. The CDR3 DNA follows: TGTGCCTGCAGTTTATCAGGGGGCGAAGAGACCCAGTTCTTC.

CDR3 protein: CATRGTDNNEQFF. In DNA, the CDR3 is TGTGCCACCAGGGGGACAGACAACAATGAGCAGTTCTTC. The genes are TRBV24-1 and TRBJ2-1; 7 bases match TRBD1. Germline-derived CDR1 and CDR2 are KGHDR and SFDVKD. This CDR3 is built from 13 residues. V shed 7 bases and J 5 bases; nucleotides not matched to a gene: 4.

This clonotype was found once. The chain couples TRBV9 to TRBJ1-2; 12 bases are shared with TRBD1. The ends lost 3 bases at V and 4 bases at J; junction bases unmatched: 4. The germline CDR1 and CDR2 sequences are SGDLS and YYNGEE. The CDR3 runs to 15 residues. Written as DNA, the CDR3 is TGTGCCAGCAGCGGCCGGGACAGGGGGCCCTATGGCTACACCTTC. The encoded protein is CASSGRDRGPYGYTF.

This clonotype was found a few times. This chain connects TRBV20-1 to TRBJ2-7; maybe TRBD2 (6 bases). The CDR3 length is 14 residues. V was pared by 5 bases and J by 0 bases, with 14 bases between. The germline V gene has CDR1 DFQATT and CDR2 SNEGSKA (reference sequence). The CDR3 loop reads CSAYSLASSYEQYF. CDR3 sequence (DNA): TGCAGTGCTTATAGTCTAGCGTCCTCCTACGAGCAGTACTTC.

This chain links TRBV18 with TRBJ2-7; D is tentatively TRBD1 or TRBD2 (6 bases each). Trimming pared 3 bases from V and 0 bases from J, leaving 12 bases between. The CDR3 is 15 residues long. The germline V gene encodes CDR1 KGHSH and CDR2 LQKENI. CDR3 bases: TGTGCCAGCTCACCCGAAGGGGGGAGCTCCTACGAGCAGTACTTC. Translation gives CASSPEGGSSYEQYF.

This chain connects TRBV4-1 to TRBJ1-4; 9 nucleotides align to TRBD1. Germline V CDR1 and CDR2: MGHRA, YSYEKL. V lost 0 bases and J lost 1; bases outside the gene matches: 9. The CDR3 consists of 19 residues. The CDR3 region has the DNA TGCGCCAGCAGCCAAGATCGACAGGGGGGAGGTTTAACTAATGAAAAACTGTTTTTT. This encodes CASSQDRQGGGLTNEKLFF.

This clonotype has a handful of counts. This chain joins TRBV9 and TRBJ2-4; D is uncertain. The J call may be faulty, since TRBJ2-7 better matches the DNA end. The CDR3 consists of 14 residues. Germline V CDR1 and CDR2: SGDLS, YYNGEE. The CDR3 loop reads CASSVGHLDYEQYF. In DNA form, the CDR3 reads TGTGCCAGCAGCGTAGGACACCTAGACTACGAGCAGTACTTC.

This chain connects TRBV15 to TRBJ2-5; 13 nucleotides match TRBD2. The CDR3 is 16 residues long. The J segment lost 5 bases and the V segment lost 3 bases, leaving 6 bases of the junction unmatched. CDR1 is LNHNV and CDR2 is YYDKDF in the germline V gene (reference sequence). CDR3 sequence reads: CATSSLGLAGEETQYF. DNA for the CDR3: TGTGCCACCAGCAGCCTTGGACTAGCGGGAGAGGAGACCCAGTACTTC.

V and J are TRBV27 and TRBJ2-7; 11 bases line up with TRBD2. The CDR3 is 15 residues long. Germline-derived CDR1 and CDR2 are MNHEY and SMNVEV (reference sequence). V lost 6 bases to trimming and J lost 4 bases; unmatched junction nucleotides: 8. CDR3 region: CASRPRPSGRYEQYF. DNA of the CDR3: TGTGCCAGCAGGCCTCGCCCTAGCGGGAGGTACGAGCAGTACTTC.

V is TRBV21-1 and J is TRBJ2-7. TRBV21-1 is listed as a pseudogene. The CDR3 length is 13 residues. CDR3 DNA sequence: TGTGCCAGCAGCTCTCGGGTCCTCTACGAGCAGTACTTC. It codes for CASSSRVLYEQYF.

This clonotype was observed a handful of times. This chain connects TRBV11-2 to TRBJ2-5; 9 positions agree with TRBD1. The junction had 2 bases not matched to a gene; V was cut back by 3 bases and J by 0 bases. The CDR3 is 15 amino acids. CDR1 and CDR2 (germline): SGHAT, FQNNGV. CDR3 sequence reads: CASSFRDRDQETQYF. In DNA, the CDR3 is TGTGCCAGCAGCTTCCGGGACAGGGACCAAGAGACCCAGTACTTC. The full variable domain, completed using reference TRBV11-2 and TRBJ2-5, is EAGVAQSPRYKIIEKRQSVAFWCNPISGHATLYWYQQILGQGPKLLIQFQNNGVVDDSQLPKDRFSAERLKGVDSTLKIQPAKLEDSAVYLCASSFRDRDQETQYFGPGTRLLVL.

There are a few counts of this clonotype. V gene TRBV29-1 combines with J gene TRBJ2-7, with 8 bases aligning to TRBD2. The J segment lost 5 bases and the V segment lost 6 bases, leaving 15 bases of the junction unmatched. This CDR3 region has 15 residues. CDR1 and CDR2 (germline): SQVTM, ANQGSEA. The CDR3 reads CSVRGLSGSSDEQYF. The CDR3 bases are TGCAGCGTGAGGGGTTTGAGCGGGAGCTCGGACGAGCAGTACTTC.

The chain combines TRBV28 with TRBJ1-4, with 7 bases lining up with TRBD1. J was trimmed by 7 bases and V by 6 bases; bases with no gene match: 8. Germline-derived CDR1 and CDR2 are MDHEN and SYDVKM. CDR3 size: 14 residues. The CDR3 is CASSQGQRVEKLFF. CDR3 coding DNA: TGTGCCAGCAGCCAGGGACAGCGGGTTGAAAAACTGTTTTTT.

This chain connects TRBV6-5 to TRBJ2-5, with 9 bases matching TRBD2. CDR1 is MNHEY, CDR2 SVGAGI, per germline. The CDR3 is 14 residues long. Trimming took 7 bases from V and 5 from J; bases not matched to a gene: 8. The CDR3 coding sequence is TGTGCCAGCACCGCTAGCGGGATACGTGAGACCCAGTACTTC. Its translation: CASTASGIRETQYF.

V and J are TRBV20-1 and TRBJ1-6, with D perhaps TRBD1 (5 bases). Trimming took 2 bases from V and 3 from J, leaving 14 bases between them. Looked up from germline, CDR1 is DFQATT and CDR2 is SNEGSKA (reference sequence). CDR3 length: 16 amino acids. The CDR3 DNA is TGCAGTGCTAGACCCAGGGCTTTTGACTATAATTCACCCCTCCACTTT. Translation: CSARPRAFDYNSPLHF.

The chain couples TRBV27 to TRBJ1-2; the match to TRBD1 covers 7 bases. CDR1 MNHEY and CDR2 SMNVEV come from the germline V gene (reference sequence). The trim removed 7 bases at V and 0 bases at J, leaving 11 bases unmatched. CDR3 length equals 16 residues. The CDR3 region is CASKPGTVATNYGYTF. CDR3 DNA: TGTGCCAGCAAGCCCGGGACAGTCGCAACTAACTATGGCTACACCTTC.

The chain has TRBV21-1 and TRBJ2-3; the tabulated D call, TRBD1, remains unverified against the DNA. TRBV21-1 is annotated as a pseudogene. The CDR3 length is 16 residues. Here the CDR3 DNA reads TGTGCCAGCAGCCAGTCTAGGGGGCTTAGGCACAGATACGCGTATTTT. Translated: CASSQSRGLRHRYAYF.

The sample holds one count of this clonotype. The rearrangement uses TRBV9 and TRBJ2-1, with 11 nucleotides matching TRBD2. The junction had 12 bases not matched to a gene; V was cut back by 6 bases and J by 7 bases. The CDR3 contains 16 residues. Germline lookup yields CDR1 SGDLS and CDR2 YYNGEE. CDR3 residues: CASTRSLAGEGNEQFF. The CDR3 nucleotides are TGTGCCAGCACCAGGTCACTAGCGGGAGAGGGGAATGAGCAGTTCTTC. Full variable domain (outside the CDR3, taken from reference TRBV9 and TRBJ2-1): DSGVTQTPKHLITATGQRVTLRCSPRSGDLSVYWYQQSLDQGLQFLIQYYNGEERAKGNILERFSAQQFPDLHSELNLSSLELGDSALYFCASTRSLAGEGNEQFFGPGTRLTVL.

This clonotype was found a few times. V gene TRBV5-1 combines with J gene TRBJ2-5; 14 bases match TRBD2. Looked up from germline, CDR1 is SGHRS and CDR2 is YFSETQ. V was pared by 2 bases and J by 2 bases, with 8 bases of the junction left unmatched. CDR3 length: 18 amino acids. This CDR3 reads CASSFGGLAGVRQETQYF. CDR3 nucleotide sequence: TGCGCCAGCAGCTTCGGGGGACTAGCGGGAGTAAGACAAGAGACCCAGTACTTC.

The sample holds a few counts of this clonotype. This chain uses TRBV7-2 with TRBJ2-3; D uncertain. Trimming stripped 5 bases from V and 9 bases from J, with 9 bases between. The length of the CDR3 is 11 residues. Per the germline V gene, CDR1 is SGHTA and CDR2 is FQGNSA. The DNA for the CDR3 is TGTGCCAGCAGCCGTCACCCCACGCAGTATTTT. Encoded protein: CASSRHPTQYF. The full variable domain, completed using reference TRBV7-2 and TRBJ2-3, is GAGVSQSPSNKVTEKGKDVELRCDPISGHTALYWYRQSLGQGLEFLIYFQGNSAPDKSGLPSDRFSAERTGGSVSTLTIQRTQQEDSAVYLCASSRHPTQYFGPGTRLTVL.

The CDR3 reads CSVGSPGELFF. The CDR3 coding sequence is TGCAGCGTTGGGTCACCCGGGGAGCTGTTTTTT. The chain has TRBV29-1 and TRBJ2-2; D not resolved. CDR3 size: 11 residues. Trimming cost V 4 bases and J 6 bases, with 6 bases left between them. CDR1 and CDR2 from the germline V gene are SQVTM and ANQGSEA.

This clonotype was seen a few times. J is TRBJ1-1 and V is TRBV25-1; D gene ambiguous. Looked up from germline, CDR1 is MGHDK and CDR2 is SYGVNS. The CDR3 runs to 12 residues. V dropped 3 bases and J dropped 10 bases, with 12 bases sitting between them. As DNA, the CDR3 is TGTGCCAGCAGTGATGGGCCGAGGGCAGCTTTCTTT. Protein product: CASSDGPRAAFF.

This clonotype was seen only a few times. The J gene is TRBJ2-5, the V gene TRBV7-9, with TRBD2 identical over 8 bases. Per the germline V gene, CDR1 is SEHNR and CDR2 is FQNEAQ (reference sequence). Trimming removed 7 bases from V and 5 bases from J; junction bases left unmatched: 15. The CDR3 is 16 amino acids. CDR3 coding DNA: TGTGCCAGCACCCCACCGGGACTAGGACCCGCGGAGACCCAGTACTTC. Translating gives CASTPPGLGPAETQYF.

The V and J genes are TRBV7-9 and TRBJ2-7; 7 bases agree with TRBD2. Germline V CDR1 and CDR2: SEHNR, FQNEAQ (reference sequence). J was trimmed by 0 bases and V by 11 bases; bases with no gene match: 10. This CDR3 is 14 amino acids long. The CDR3 DNA is TGTGCCGGAACAAAGTCTAGCGGCTCCTACGAGCAGTACTTC. It translates to CAGTKSSGSYEQYF.

This clonotype was seen at least ten times. The CDR3 protein is CASSQEGGGPLETQYF. The CDR3 DNA reads TGTGCCAGCAGCCAAGAAGGTGGAGGGCCGTTAGAGACCCAGTACTTC. The chain combines TRBV3-1 with TRBJ2-5, with D possibly being TRBD2 (6 bases). The germline V and J ends were trimmed by 0 bases and 4 bases, with 15 bases remaining between them. Germline CDR1 is LGHDT and CDR2 is YNNKEL (reference sequence). This CDR3 spans 16 amino acids.

The rearrangement uses TRBV18 and TRBJ2-3, with D perhaps matching TRBD1 (5 bases). V lost 2 bases and J 6 bases, leaving 12 bases between the germline ends. The germline V gene encodes CDR1 KGHSH and CDR2 LQKENI. CDR3 length: 14 amino acids. CDR3 sequence: CASSPVRDGDTQYF. The CDR3, as DNA: TGTGCCAGCTCACCAGTCAGGGATGGGGATACGCAGTATTTT.

Only one count was recorded for this clonotype. Written as DNA, the CDR3 is TGTGCCACCGGAGCGGGAGTTAGCACAGATACGCAGTATTTT. Its translation is CATGAGVSTDTQYF. The chain employs TRBV24-1 and TRBJ2-3, with 8 nucleotides matching TRBD2. Germline V gene sequence: CDR1 KGHDR, CDR2 SFDVKD. This CDR3 is built from 14 residues. Germline trimming cut 9 bases from V and 0 bases from J; bases unmatched to any gene: 4.